This TCR beta chain was found in a study of read filtering for tumor transcriptome and immune sequencing. Study information: Whole-transcriptome libraries were prepared after DNase treatment. Findings and caveats of the study: Correlation between methods rose after single-read clonotypes were removed. Compared with RNA-seq, IR-seq gave much higher clonotype depth and reliability.

This library used roughly 400 ng RNA and molecular barcoded adaptors spanning alpha/delta and beta/gamma chains. TCRdb redid the calling of the reads with MiXCR, one entry per CDR3 protein. The repertoire holds just over 14,000 distinct CDR3 sequences, with around 21% as singletons. Trimming pared 1 base from V and 4 bases from J, leaving 8 bases between. Germline V CDR1 and CDR2: SGHTA, FQGNSA. The CDR3 covers 14 residues. In its sample, this clonotype was seen a few times. The target antigen is unknown. At the time of active disease, bone marrow was collected from every patient. The chain recombines TRBV7-2 with TRBJ1-3; D gene ambiguous. Input material: a population of CD138-negative cells sorted from bone marrow. The TCR originated in a donor at least 40 years old with multiple myeloma. CDR3 residues: CASSLDPRGNTIYF. Written as DNA, the CDR3 is TGTGCCAGCAGCTTAGACCCCCGCGGAAACACCATATATTTT.